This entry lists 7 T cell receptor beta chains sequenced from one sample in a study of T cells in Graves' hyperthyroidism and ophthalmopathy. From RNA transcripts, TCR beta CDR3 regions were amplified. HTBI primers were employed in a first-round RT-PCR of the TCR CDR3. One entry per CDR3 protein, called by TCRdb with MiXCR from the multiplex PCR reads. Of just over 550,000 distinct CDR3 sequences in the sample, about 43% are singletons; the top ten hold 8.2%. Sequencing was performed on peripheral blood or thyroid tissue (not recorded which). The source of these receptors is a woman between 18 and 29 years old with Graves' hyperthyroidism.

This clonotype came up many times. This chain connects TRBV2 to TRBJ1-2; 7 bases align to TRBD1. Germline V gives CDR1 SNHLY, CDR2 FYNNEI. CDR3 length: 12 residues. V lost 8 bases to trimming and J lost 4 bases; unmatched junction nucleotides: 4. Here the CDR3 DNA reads TGTGCCAGCTACGACAGGGCCTATGGCTACACCTTC. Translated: CASYDRAYGYTF.

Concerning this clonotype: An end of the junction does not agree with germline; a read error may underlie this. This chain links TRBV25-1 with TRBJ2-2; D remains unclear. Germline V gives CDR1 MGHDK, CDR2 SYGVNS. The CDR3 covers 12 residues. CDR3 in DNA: TGCAGTGCAGAAGCCAACACCGGGGAGCTGTTTTTT. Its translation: CSAEANTGELFF.

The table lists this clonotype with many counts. In DNA, the CDR3 is TGTGCCAGCAGCCACTCTGGGGCCAACGTCCTGACTTTC. Its translation is CASSHSGANVLTF. This chain uses TRBV13 with TRBJ2-6; D uncertain. V lost 5 bases and J 0 bases, leaving 2 bases between the germline ends. There are 13 residues in the CDR3. The germline CDR1 and CDR2 sequences are PRHDT and FYEKMQ (reference sequence).

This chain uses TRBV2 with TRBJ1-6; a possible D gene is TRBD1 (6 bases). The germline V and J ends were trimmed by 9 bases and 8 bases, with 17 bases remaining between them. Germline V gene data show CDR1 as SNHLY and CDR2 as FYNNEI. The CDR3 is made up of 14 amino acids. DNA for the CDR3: TGTGCCAGTTTGAGGGGGGGCGATGATTCACCCCTCCACTTT. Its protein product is CASLRGGDDSPLHF.

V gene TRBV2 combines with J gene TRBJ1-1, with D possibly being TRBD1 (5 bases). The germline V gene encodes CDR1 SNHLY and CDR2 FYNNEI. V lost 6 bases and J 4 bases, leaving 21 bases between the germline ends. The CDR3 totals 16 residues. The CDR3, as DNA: TGTGCCAGCAGCCAAGACCGTGGGGGAGGGAGCACTGAAGCTTTCTTT. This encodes CASSQDRGGGSTEAFF.

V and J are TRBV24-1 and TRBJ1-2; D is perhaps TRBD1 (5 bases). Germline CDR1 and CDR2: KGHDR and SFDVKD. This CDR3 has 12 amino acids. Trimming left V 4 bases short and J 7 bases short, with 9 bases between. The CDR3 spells CATSDAGSGYTF. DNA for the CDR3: TGTGCCACCAGTGACGCAGGGAGTGGCTACACCTTC.

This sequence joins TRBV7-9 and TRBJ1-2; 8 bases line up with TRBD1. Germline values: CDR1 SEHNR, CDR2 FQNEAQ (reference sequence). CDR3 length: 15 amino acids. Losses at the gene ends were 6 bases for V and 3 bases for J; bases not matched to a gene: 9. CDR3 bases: TGTGCCAGCAGACGGACAGGGCTCGAGGACTATGGCTACACCTTC. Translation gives CASRRTGLEDYGYTF. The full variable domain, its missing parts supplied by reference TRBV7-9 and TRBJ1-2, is DTGVSQNPRHKITKRGQNVTFRCDPISEHNRLYWYRQTLGQGPEFLTYFQNEAQLEKSRLLSDRFSAERPKGSFSTLEIQRTEQGDSAMYLCASRRTGLEDYGYTFGSGTRLTVV.